This record looks at one T cell receptor beta chain sequence and its context. Its antigen is as yet unknown. The record originates from a study of monozygotic twins with inflammatory bowel disease. Study-wide points: Patients got different immunosuppressive treatments, which may have made their repertoires more variable. Possibly reflecting limited power, no difference in repertoire similarity was found between concordant and discordant twins.

Germline CDR1 SGHDT, CDR2 YYEEEE. This CDR3 comprises 15 residues. There were eight separate reactions per sample in which cDNA was made. Template switching incorporated UMIs with a 6-nucleotide sample barcode. TCRdb re-called the 5' RACE reads and catalogs CDR3 proteins one per entry, DNA excluded. This listing includes about 160,000 distinct CDR3 sequences. The receptor comes from a human donor with ulcerative colitis or Crohn's disease, or a healthy co-twin of an affected twin (not recorded which). The sample consisted of blood. The V and J genes are TRBV5-6 and TRBJ2-3; the TRBD1 assignment by TCRdb is unverifiable without DNA. The CDR3 loop is CASSLIGGGTDTQYF.